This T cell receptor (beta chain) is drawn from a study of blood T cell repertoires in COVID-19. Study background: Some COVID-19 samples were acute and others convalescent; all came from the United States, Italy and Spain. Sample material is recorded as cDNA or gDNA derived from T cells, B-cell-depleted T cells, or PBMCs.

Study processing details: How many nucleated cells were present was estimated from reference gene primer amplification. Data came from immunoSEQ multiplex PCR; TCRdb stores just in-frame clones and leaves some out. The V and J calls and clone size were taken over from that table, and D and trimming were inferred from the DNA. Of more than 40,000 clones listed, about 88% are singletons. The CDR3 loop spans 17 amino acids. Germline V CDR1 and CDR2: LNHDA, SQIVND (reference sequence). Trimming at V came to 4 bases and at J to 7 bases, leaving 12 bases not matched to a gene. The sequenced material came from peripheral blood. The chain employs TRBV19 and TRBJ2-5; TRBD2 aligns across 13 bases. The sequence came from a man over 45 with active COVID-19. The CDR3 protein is CASSRTSGGIHLGTQYF. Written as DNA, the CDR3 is TGTGCCAGTAGTAGGACTAGCGGGGGCATCCACCTGGGGACCCAGTACTTC.